One and the same sample provided the 22 T cell receptor beta chains below, sequenced in a study of cytomegalovirus exposure and HLA in healthy donors. This PCR relied on a set of 60 Vbeta primers and 13 Jbeta primers. TCRdb's copy holds only in-frame clones and misses some; the assay was immunoSEQ multiplex PCR. There are about 86,000 clones in the sample; about 85% occur only once, and around 15% lies in the top ten. What was sequenced was PBMCs. All receptors derive from a woman aged 35 to 49 in good health and CMV-seropositive.

J is TRBJ2-1 and V is TRBV2; TRBD2 matches at 15 bases. The CDR3 totals 19 residues. The V and J ends lost 0 bases and 0 bases, in that order; junction bases with no gene match: 3. Germline CDR1 SNHLY, CDR2 FYNNEI. The CDR3 nucleotides are TGTGCCAGCAGTGAAGCTGGACTAGCGGGGGGGAACTCCTACAATGAGCAGTTCTTC. Its protein product is CASSEAGLAGGNSYNEQFF.

This rearrangement joins TRBV7-9 to TRBJ1-5, with 10 bases that match TRBD1. The CDR3 runs to 17 residues. CDR1 SEHNR and CDR2 FQNEAQ come from the germline V gene (reference sequence). The V segment lost 2 bases and the J segment 4 bases; nucleotides outside the gene matches: 8. CDR3 sequence reads: CASSLYGTGVINQPQHF. The CDR3 DNA reads TGTGCCAGCAGCTTATATGGGACAGGGGTCATAAATCAGCCCCAGCATTTT.

This rearrangement joins TRBV18 to TRBJ1-6; D ambiguous. The CDR3 consists of 16 residues. The germline V and J ends were trimmed by 2 bases and 6 bases, with 14 bases remaining between them. Germline loops: CDR1 KGHSH, CDR2 LQKENI. The CDR3 sequence is CASSPAQWIGNSPLHF. The DNA of the CDR3 is TGTGCCAGCTCACCAGCACAGTGGATTGGTAATTCACCCCTCCACTTT.

V gene TRBV6-1 combines with J gene TRBJ2-5, with TRBD1 identical over 11 bases. Per germline, CDR1 MNHNS and CDR2 SASEGT. This CDR3 comprises 15 residues. With 3 bases clipped from V and 4 bases from J, the junction kept 4 bases outside the gene matches. This chain's CDR3 is CASSEGQGGGETQYF. In DNA, the CDR3 is TGTGCCAGCAGTGAGGGACAGGGGGGGGGAGAGACCCAGTACTTC.

The chain joins TRBV19 to TRBJ2-1; 7 bases fit TRBD2. CDR3 length equals 18 residues. Germline values: CDR1 LNHDA, CDR2 SQIVND (reference sequence). Losses at the gene ends were 9 bases for V and 3 bases for J; bases not matched to a gene: 20. This CDR3 is CASSGLPKLPHYYNEQFF. In DNA form, the CDR3 reads TGTGCCAGCTCGGGACTACCAAAACTCCCACATTACTACAATGAGCAGTTCTTC.

V and J are TRBV7-2 and TRBJ2-7; 9 bases fit TRBD2. Germline values: CDR1 SGHTA, CDR2 FQGNSA. V shed 6 bases and J 1 base; nucleotides not matched to a gene: 7. CDR3 length: 15 amino acids. CDR3 nucleotides: TGTGCCAGCAGGGCGGCTAGCGGGGCTTCCTACGAGCAGTACTTC. Translated, it gives CASRAASGASYEQYF. Complete variable domain (other parts from reference TRBV7-2 and TRBJ2-7): GAGVSQSPSNKVTEKGKDVELRCDPISGHTALYWYRQSLGQGLEFLIYFQGNSAPDKSGLPSDRFSAERTGGSVSTLTIQRTQQEDSAVYLCASRAASGASYEQYFGPGTRLTVT.

Only a few counts were recorded for this clone. V is TRBV10-2 and J is TRBJ1-1, with D possibly matching TRBD1 (5 bases). Germline V lookup: CDR1 WSHSY, CDR2 SAAADI. V was trimmed by 8 bases and J by 4 bases, leaving 20 bases between them. The CDR3 runs to 15 residues. The CDR3 bases are TGCGCCAGCTATCCTGATAAGGGGAGGGGCACTGAAGCTTTCTTT. This encodes CASYPDKGRGTEAFF.

V and J are TRBV5-6 and TRBJ1-6; 7 positions match TRBD1. CDR3 length: 14 residues. The germline V gene has CDR1 SGHDT and CDR2 YYEEEE. J lost 9 bases, V lost 3 bases, and 6 bases had no gene match. The CDR3 region is CASSSRGIVSPLHF. The CDR3 DNA follows: TGTGCCAGCAGCTCCAGGGGGATAGTTTCACCCCTCCACTTT.

The CDR3: CASSGGPRSSYEQYF. In nucleotides, the CDR3 is TGCGCCAGCAGCGGAGGACCGAGGAGCTCCTACGAGCAGTACTTC. The chain uses TRBV4-1 and TRBJ2-7; D may be TRBD2 (5 bases). Germline CDR1 is MGHRA and CDR2 is YSYEKL. There are 15 residues in the CDR3. Trimming took off 5 bases at V and 0 bases at J, with 14 bases between the two ends.

The chain has TRBV14 and TRBJ2-3; tentatively, D is TRBD2 (7 bases). CDR3 length equals 17 residues. Germline-derived CDR1 and CDR2 are SGHDN and FVKESK. Trimming shortened V by 0 bases and J by 2 bases, and 15 bases separated the two germline ends. CDR3 DNA: TGTGCCAGCAGCCAAGATCATAGGGGGGGGCTCACAGATACGCAGTATTTT. Its translation: CASSQDHRGGLTDTQYF.

The chain uses TRBV10-3 and TRBJ1-2; 7 bases agree with TRBD1. This CDR3 region has 13 residues. Germline V CDR1 and CDR2: ENHRY, SYGVKD. The J segment lost 12 bases and the V segment lost 0 bases, leaving 7 bases of the junction unmatched. CDR3 loop: CAISESDRTKDTF. The CDR3 nucleotides read TGTGCCATCAGTGAGTCGGACAGGACCAAGGACACCTTC.

The rearrangement joins TRBV18 to TRBJ2-2; D remains unclear. Germline-derived CDR1 and CDR2 are KGHSH and LQKENI. This CDR3 has 15 residues. Trimming took off 2 bases at V and 4 bases at J, with 11 bases between the two ends. CDR3 amino acids: CASSPDRVITGELFF. As DNA, the CDR3 is TGTGCCAGCTCACCAGATCGGGTGATCACCGGGGAGCTGTTTTTT.

This clone was seen only a few times. Its ends do not fully match the called genes, so a read error is possible. V and J are TRBV7-9 and TRBJ1-2; D is perhaps TRBD1 (6 bases). This CDR3 has 12 amino acids. Germline CDR1 and CDR2: SEHNR and FQNEAQ (reference sequence). CDR3 sequence (DNA): TGTTCCAGCAGCTTAAAGGGGGAGGGCTACACCTTC. It translates to CSSSLKGEGYTF.

This chain joins TRBV7-9 and TRBJ1-4, with TRBD1 identical over 8 bases. The CDR3 runs 14 residues. Trimming at V came to 2 bases and at J to 7 bases, leaving 3 bases not matched to a gene. The V gene's germline CDR1 is SEHNR and CDR2 FQNEAQ (reference sequence). The CDR3 DNA follows: TGTGCCAGCAGCTTACTCGGGACAGGTGAAAAACTGTTTTTT. Encoded protein: CASSLLGTGEKLFF.

The chain is built from TRBV19 and TRBJ1-5, with 7 bases matching TRBD1. The CDR3 loop spans 16 amino acids. Trimming cost V 3 bases and J 0 bases; bases outside gene matches: 5. Germline V CDR1 and CDR2: LNHDA, SQIVND (reference sequence). The CDR3 sequence is CASSIGQANSNQPQHF. The CDR3 DNA reads TGTGCCAGTAGTATCGGACAGGCCAATAGCAATCAGCCCCAGCATTTT.

This chain uses TRBV7-9 with TRBJ1-1, with no clear D. CDR1 and CDR2 from the germline V gene are SEHNR and FQNEAQ (reference sequence). V shed 1 base and J shed 8 bases, with 8 bases lying between them. The CDR3 extends over 12 amino acids. In nucleotides, the CDR3 is TGTGCCAGCAGCTTAGGAACAGAAGAAGCTTTCTTT. This gives the protein CASSLGTEEAFF. Looking up the rest from reference TRBV7-9 and TRBJ1-1 gives the full variable domain: DTGVSQNPRHKITKRGQNVTFRCDPISEHNRLYWYRQTLGQGPEFLTYFQNEAQLEKSRLLSDRFSAERPKGSFSTLEIQRTEQGDSAMYLCASSLGTEEAFFGQGTRLTVV.

The V call is TRBV12-1, the J call TRBJ1-6; TRBD1, the D gene given by the table, was not confirmed from the DNA. TRBV12-1 is reported as a pseudogene. This CDR3 has 14 residues. DNA for the CDR3: TGTGCCAGCAATAAACAGGGGGTTAATTCACCCCTCCACTTT. This gives the protein CASNKQGVNSPLHF.

The chain has TRBV15 and TRBJ2-3; TRBD1 aligns across 12 bases. The CDR3 is made up of 16 amino acids. After removal of 3 bases from V and 5 bases from J, the junction contained 6 bases not matched to a gene. The germline V gene has CDR1 LNHNV and CDR2 YYDKDF (reference sequence). CDR3 in amino acids: CATSRSGQGAGDTQYF. In DNA form, the CDR3 reads TGTGCCACCAGCAGGTCGGGACAGGGGGCAGGAGATACGCAGTATTTT.

V and J are TRBV6-5 and TRBJ2-6; weak D call: TRBD2 (6 bases). Germline assignment: CDR1 MNHEY and CDR2 SVGAGI. This CDR3 comprises 15 residues. V shed 7 bases and J shed 2 bases, with 12 bases lying between them. The CDR3 reads CASTNGGTGANVLTF. In DNA form, the CDR3 reads TGTGCCAGCACTAACGGCGGGACTGGGGCCAACGTCCTGACTTTC.

The CDR3, as DNA: TGTGCCAGCAGTCTAAGCGGGAGGGCCTACAATGAGCAGTTCTTC. Amino acids: CASSLSGRAYNEQFF. V is TRBV27 and J is TRBJ2-1; 10 bases map to TRBD2. J lost 2 bases, V lost 5 bases, and 3 bases had no gene match. This CDR3 spans 15 amino acids. Germline V gene data show CDR1 as MNHEY and CDR2 as SMNVEV (reference sequence).

V and J are TRBV6-1 and TRBJ2-1; TRBD1 aligns across 7 bases. CDR1 is MNHNS, CDR2 SASEGT, per germline. This CDR3 comprises 15 residues. V lost 10 bases to trimming and J lost 0 bases; unmatched junction nucleotides: 9. The DNA for the CDR3 is TGTGCCACCCTTTCGACAGGGAGCTCCTACAATGAGCAGTTCTTC. This encodes CATLSTGSSYNEQFF.

V usage is TRBV27 and J usage is TRBJ2-7, with 9 bases that match TRBD1. V was pared by 3 bases and J by 11 bases, with 5 bases of the junction left unmatched. This CDR3 is built from 12 residues. CDR1 MNHEY and CDR2 SMNVEV come from the germline V gene (reference sequence). The CDR3 region has the DNA TGTGCCAGCAGTTTCCTCGGACAGGGGAAGTACTTC. This codes for CASSFLGQGKYF.